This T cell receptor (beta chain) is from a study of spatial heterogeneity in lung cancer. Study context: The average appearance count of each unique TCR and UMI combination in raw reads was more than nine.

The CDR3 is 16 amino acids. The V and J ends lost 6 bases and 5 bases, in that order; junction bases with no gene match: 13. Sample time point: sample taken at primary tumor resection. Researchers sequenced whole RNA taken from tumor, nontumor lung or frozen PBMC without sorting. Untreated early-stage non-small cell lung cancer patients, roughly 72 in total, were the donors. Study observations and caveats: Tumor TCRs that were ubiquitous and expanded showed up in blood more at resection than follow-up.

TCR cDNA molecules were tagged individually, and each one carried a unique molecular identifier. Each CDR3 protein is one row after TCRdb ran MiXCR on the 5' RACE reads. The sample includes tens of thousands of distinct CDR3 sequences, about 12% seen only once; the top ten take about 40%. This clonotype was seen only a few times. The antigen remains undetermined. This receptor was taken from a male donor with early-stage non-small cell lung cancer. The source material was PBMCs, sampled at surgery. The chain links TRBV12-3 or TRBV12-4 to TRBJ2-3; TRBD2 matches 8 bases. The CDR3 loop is CASSREAGAHQDTQYF. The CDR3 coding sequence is TGTGCCAGCAGCCGCGAAGCGGGGGCGCACCAAGATACGCAGTATTTT.